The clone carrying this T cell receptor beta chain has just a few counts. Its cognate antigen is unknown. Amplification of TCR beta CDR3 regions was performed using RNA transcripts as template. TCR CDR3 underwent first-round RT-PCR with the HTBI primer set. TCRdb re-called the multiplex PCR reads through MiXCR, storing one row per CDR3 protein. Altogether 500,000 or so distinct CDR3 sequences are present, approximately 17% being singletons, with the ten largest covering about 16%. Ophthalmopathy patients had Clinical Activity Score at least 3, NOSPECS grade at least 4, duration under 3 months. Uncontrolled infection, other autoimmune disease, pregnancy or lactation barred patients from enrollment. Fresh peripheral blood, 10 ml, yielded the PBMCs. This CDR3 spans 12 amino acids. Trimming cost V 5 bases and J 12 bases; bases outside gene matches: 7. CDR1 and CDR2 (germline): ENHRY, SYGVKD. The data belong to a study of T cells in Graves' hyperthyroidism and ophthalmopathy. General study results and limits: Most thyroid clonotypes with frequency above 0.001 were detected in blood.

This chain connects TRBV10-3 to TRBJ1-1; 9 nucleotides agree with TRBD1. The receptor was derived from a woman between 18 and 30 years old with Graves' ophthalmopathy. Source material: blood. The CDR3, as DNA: TGTGCCATCAGTCCCCGACAGGGGGTAACTTTCTTT. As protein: CAISPRQGVTFF.